A single sample gave rise to the 4 T cell receptor beta chains below, sequenced in a study of blood T cell repertoires in COVID-19. Some clones are missing from TCRdb's copy, which holds only in-frame ones; the method was immunoSEQ multiplex PCR. The data hold fewer than 250,000 clones, with 90% observed a single time. Input material: peripheral blood. The receptors stem from a man younger than 45 with COVID-19, enrolled during active disease.

This clone was counted only a few times. V gene TRBV2 combines with J gene TRBJ1-6; tentative D call: TRBD1 (5 bases). The length of the CDR3 is 14 residues. Germline assignment: CDR1 SNHLY and CDR2 FYNNEI. Trimming took 8 bases from V and 7 from J, leaving 15 bases between them. In DNA, the CDR3 is TGTGCCAGCGGAACGGGACGGGGGAATTCACCCCTCCACTTT. Its translation: CASGTGRGNSPLHF.

The CDR3 protein is CASGVTGSGANVLTF. Written as DNA, the CDR3 is TGTGCTAGTGGGGTTACAGGTTCTGGGGCCAACGTCCTGACTTTC. This chain links TRBV12-5 with TRBJ2-6; tentative D call: TRBD1 (5 bases). The V end lost 6 bases, the J end lost 1 base, and 10 bases lay between the germline ends. This CDR3 region has 15 residues. CDR1 is LGHNT and CDR2 is FRNRAP in the germline V gene.

As DNA, the CDR3 is TGTGCCAGCAGCTTGGAGGGGGCAGGGTGGAATCATAATTCACCCCTCCACTTT. Protein: CASSLEGAGWNHNSPLHF. The chain carries TRBV5-6 and TRBJ1-6, with TRBD1 matching 7 bases. Losses at the gene ends were 0 bases for V and 5 bases for J; bases not matched to a gene: 11. The germline V gene has CDR1 SGHDT and CDR2 YYEEEE. This CDR3 has 18 residues.

The rearrangement uses TRBV9 and TRBJ2-5; 7 nucleotides align to TRBD1. The V segment lost 4 bases and the J segment 0 bases; nucleotides outside the gene matches: 6. In germline, CDR1 is SGDLS, CDR2 YYNGEE. This CDR3 is 15 amino acids long. The CDR3 DNA reads TGTGCCAGCAGCCGCTGGACAGGCAACCAAGAGACCCAGTACTTC. It yields the protein CASSRWTGNQETQYF. Combining the CDR3 with reference TRBV9 and TRBJ2-5 gives the whole variable domain DSGVTQTPKHLITATGQRVTLRCSPRSGDLSVYWYQQSLDQGLQFLIQYYNGEERAKGNILERFSAQQFPDLHSELNLSSLELGDSALYFCASSRWTGNQETQYFGPGTRLLVL.